This TCR beta chain appears in the sequencing data of a study of Graves' ophthalmopathy and Graves' hyperthyroidism. Study-wide results and limits: Detected in blood as well were most expanded thyroid clonotypes with frequency above 0.001.

This clonotype has ten or more counts. Its cognate antigen is unknown. The CDR3 totals 17 residues. V was clipped by 4 bases and J by 5 bases; unmatched bases: 14. Germline values: CDR1 SGHRS, CDR2 YFSETQ. The sequenced template was RNA, covering the TCR beta CDR3 region. HTBI-primed first-round RT-PCR preceded second-round multiplex PCR. Each CDR3 protein gets one entry after TCRdb re-called the multiplex PCR reads with MiXCR. This sample has hundreds of thousands of distinct CDR3 sequences, with 20% to 25% found just once. V and J are TRBV5-1 and TRBJ2-7, with 11 bases matching TRBD2. Sequencing input: peripheral blood. This clonotype was sampled from a woman between 50 and 59 years old with Graves' ophthalmopathy. CDR3 nucleotide sequence: TGCGCCAGCAGCGCAGGGACGGAATCTAGCGGGAGGCACGAGCAGTACTTC. Its protein is CASSAGTESSGRHEQYF. The full variable domain, completed using reference TRBV5-1 and TRBJ2-7, is KAGVTQTPRYLIKTRGQQVTLSCSPISGHRSVSWYQQTPGQGLQFLFEYFSETQRNKGNFPGRFSGRQFSNSRSEMNVSTLELGDSALYLCASSAGTESSGRHEQYFGPGTRLTVT.